Listed here are 5 T cell receptor beta chains from one sample, sequenced in a study of shared clonotypes between healthy human individuals (TCRdb year 2020). Library creation used the immunoSEQ multiplex PCR assay. TCRdb took this table from immuneACCESS and kept in-frame rearrangements with V and J called. Such tables lack part of the clones; where checked against another copy, unresolved V genes explain under half of the gap, and the rest is unexplained. This sample lists hundreds of thousands of clones; about 95% were detected once. The ten largest clones capture about 0.11% of the sample. CD8 naive samples consisted of CD45RO-negative cells that were positively selected for CCR7, yielding a CD45RA+CCR7+ population without TemRA cells. The sample was naive CD8+ T cells sorted from blood. The cell subset or site label for this specimen denotes: CD45RA+CCR7+. These receptors all stem from a woman younger than 45 in good health.

The rearrangement links TRBV27 to TRBJ1-5; 7 nucleotides agree with TRBD1. Losses at the gene ends were 0 bases for V and 2 bases for J; bases not matched to a gene: 4. Germline V gives CDR1 MNHEY, CDR2 SMNVEV (reference sequence). This CDR3 is 16 amino acids long. The DNA for the CDR3 is TGTGCCAGCAGTTTATCTAGGACAGGTCGCAATCAGCCCCAGCATTTT. Translating it yields CASSLSRTGRNQPQHF.

The rearrangement links TRBV29-1 to TRBJ2-7; a possible D gene is TRBD2 (6 bases). Trimming removed 0 bases at V and 0 bases at J, with 9 bases between. Germline V gives CDR1 SQVTM, CDR2 ANQGSEA. This CDR3 spans 14 amino acids. CDR3 coding DNA: TGCAGCGTTGAAGATGGGGGGAGCTCCTACGAGCAGTACTTC. Encoded protein: CSVEDGGSSYEQYF.

This chain joins TRBV28 and TRBJ2-5; D is unresolved. The better agreement between TRBJ2-7 and the DNA end casts doubt on the J call. Germline V CDR1 and CDR2: MDHEN, SYDVKM. This CDR3 spans 11 amino acids. CDR3 bases: TGTGCCAGCAGTTCAACCTACGAGCAGTACTTC. This translates into CASSSTYEQYF.

This clone was detected once. CDR3 sequence (DNA): TGTGCCAGCAGTTCCATTTCCCGGGGTACCTCTGAAGCTTTCTTT. Its protein product is CASSSISRGTSEAFF. The chain is built from TRBV6-6 and TRBJ1-1; unclear D gene. CDR1 is MNHNY, CDR2 SVGAGI, per germline (reference sequence). The CDR3 has 15 residues. V was shortened by 4 bases and J by 6 bases, with 18 bases between the two germline ends.

The chain recombines TRBV5-1 with TRBJ2-2, with TRBD2 matching 9 bases. Germline V gene data show CDR1 as SGHRS and CDR2 as YFSETQ. V was clipped by 0 bases and J by 2 bases; unmatched bases: 8. The CDR3 covers 18 residues. The CDR3, as DNA: TGCGCCAGCAGCTTGGCCGCAGCGGGAGGTAGAAACACCGGGGAGCTGTTTTTT. This encodes CASSLAAAGGRNTGELFF.